This TCR beta chain was recovered during a study of response to subunit inactivated influenza vaccine. The table lists this clonotype with a few counts. Each CDR3 protein is one row after TCRdb ran MiXCR on the RT-PCR reads. The repertoire holds 150,000 to 200,000 distinct CDR3 sequences, about 12% seen once, with 25% to 30% in the top ten. The same data also contributed to another study, on T cells expressing NK-cell markers. That work states: The authors made TCR beta cDNA libraries by 5'RACE template switching. This switching added a universal primer site and UMIs.

The sample here was CD8+ T cells sorted from PBMCs, taken about 13 days after vaccination. The receptor was isolated from a man over 45 who received an inactivated influenza vaccine.

CDR3 DNA sequence: TGTGCCAGCAGCTTGGTCGGGGACACCCACGAGCAGTACTTC. It encodes CASSLVGDTHEQYF. The chain employs TRBV5-4 and TRBJ2-7; tentatively, D is TRBD1 (6 bases). CDR1 and CDR2 from the germline V gene are SGHNT and YYREEE (reference sequence). The V gene lost 0 bases and the J gene lost 5 bases, with 12 bases spanning the gap. The CDR3 has 14 residues.